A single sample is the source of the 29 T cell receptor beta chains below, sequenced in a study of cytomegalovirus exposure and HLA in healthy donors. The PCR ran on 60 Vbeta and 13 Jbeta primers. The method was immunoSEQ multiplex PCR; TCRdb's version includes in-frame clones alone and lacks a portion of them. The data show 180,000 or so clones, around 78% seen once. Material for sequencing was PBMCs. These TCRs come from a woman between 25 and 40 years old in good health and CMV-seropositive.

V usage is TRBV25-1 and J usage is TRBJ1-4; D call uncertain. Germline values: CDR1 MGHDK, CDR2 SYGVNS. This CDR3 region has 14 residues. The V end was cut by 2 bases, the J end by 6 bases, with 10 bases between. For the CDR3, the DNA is TGTGCCAGCAGTGAACCAGGAAGTTATGAAAAACTGTTTTTT. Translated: CASSEPGSYEKLFF. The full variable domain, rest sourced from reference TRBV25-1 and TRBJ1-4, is EADIYQTPRYLVIGTGKKITLECSQTMGHDKMYWYQQDPGMELHLIHYSYGVNSTEKGDLSSESTVSRIRTEHFPLTLESARPSHTSQYLCASSEPGSYEKLFFGSGTQLSVL.

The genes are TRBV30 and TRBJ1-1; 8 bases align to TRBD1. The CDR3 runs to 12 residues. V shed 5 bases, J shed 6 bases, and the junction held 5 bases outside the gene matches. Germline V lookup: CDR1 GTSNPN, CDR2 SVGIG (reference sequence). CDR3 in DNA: TGTGCCTGGGACAGGGGCGAGGCTGAAGCTTTCTTT. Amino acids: CAWDRGEAEAFF. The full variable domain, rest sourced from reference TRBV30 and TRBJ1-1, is SQTIHQWPATLVQPVGSPLSLECTVEGTSNPNLYWYRQAAGRGLQLLFYSVGIGQISSEVPQNLSASRPQDRQFILSSKKLLLSDSGFYLCAWDRGEAEAFFGQGTRLTVV.

The CDR3 nucleotides read TGTGCCATCAGTGTATCAGCGGTGAACACCGGGGAGCTGTTTTTT. Translation: CAISVSAVNTGELFF. V usage is TRBV10-3 and J usage is TRBJ2-2, with a tentative D call TRBD2 (5 bases). Germline CDR1 reads ENHRY; CDR2 reads SYGVKD. Deletions cut 4 bases from V and 1 base from J, with 10 bases between. There are 15 residues in the CDR3.

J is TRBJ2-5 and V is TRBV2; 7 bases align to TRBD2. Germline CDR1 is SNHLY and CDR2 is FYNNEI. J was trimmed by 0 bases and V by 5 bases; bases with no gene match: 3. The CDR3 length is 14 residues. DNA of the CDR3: TGTGCCAGCAGTATACTAGCGAACCAAGAGACCCAGTACTTC. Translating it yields CASSILANQETQYF.

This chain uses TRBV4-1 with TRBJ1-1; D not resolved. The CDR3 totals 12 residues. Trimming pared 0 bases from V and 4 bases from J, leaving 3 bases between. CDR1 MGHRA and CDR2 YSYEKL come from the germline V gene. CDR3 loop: CASSQDFTEAFF. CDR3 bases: TGCGCCAGCAGCCAAGACTTCACTGAAGCTTTCTTT.

The CDR3 here is CASSRQGGLAEQFF. In DNA form, the CDR3 reads TGTGCCAGCAGTAGACAGGGTGGATTGGCTGAGCAGTTCTTC. The chain carries TRBV27 and TRBJ2-1; TRBD1 matches at 7 bases. Germline V gene lookup returns CDR1 MNHEY and CDR2 SMNVEV (reference sequence). The V gene end was trimmed by 5 bases and the J gene end by 9 bases; junction bases not matched to a gene: 10. This CDR3 is 14 amino acids long.

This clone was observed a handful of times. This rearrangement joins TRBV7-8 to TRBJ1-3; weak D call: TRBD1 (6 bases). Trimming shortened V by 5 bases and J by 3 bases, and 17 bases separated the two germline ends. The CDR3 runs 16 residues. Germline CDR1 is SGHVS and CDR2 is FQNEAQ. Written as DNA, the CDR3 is TGTGCCAGCAGCCCGAGAGCAGGGGTGGGTGGAAACACCATATATTTT. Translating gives CASSPRAGVGGNTIYF.

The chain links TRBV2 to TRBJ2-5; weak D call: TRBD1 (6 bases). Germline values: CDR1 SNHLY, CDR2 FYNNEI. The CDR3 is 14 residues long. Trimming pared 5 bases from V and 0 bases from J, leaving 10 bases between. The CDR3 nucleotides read TGTGCCAGCAGTTATTGGACAGACCAAGAGACCCAGTACTTC. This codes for CASSYWTDQETQYF.

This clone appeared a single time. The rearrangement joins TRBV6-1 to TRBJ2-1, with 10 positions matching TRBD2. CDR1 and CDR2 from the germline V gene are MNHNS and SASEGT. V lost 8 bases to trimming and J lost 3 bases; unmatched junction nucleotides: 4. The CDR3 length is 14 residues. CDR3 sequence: CASQTSGYYNEQFF. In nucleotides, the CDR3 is TGTGCCAGCCAGACTAGCGGGTACTACAATGAGCAGTTCTTC.

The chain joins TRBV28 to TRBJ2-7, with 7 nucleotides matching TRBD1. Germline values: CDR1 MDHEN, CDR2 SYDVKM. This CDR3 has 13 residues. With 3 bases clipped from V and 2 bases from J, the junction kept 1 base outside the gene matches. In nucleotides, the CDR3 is TGTGCCAGCAGTTTCGGGACAGCCTACGAGCAGTACTTC. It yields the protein CASSFGTAYEQYF.

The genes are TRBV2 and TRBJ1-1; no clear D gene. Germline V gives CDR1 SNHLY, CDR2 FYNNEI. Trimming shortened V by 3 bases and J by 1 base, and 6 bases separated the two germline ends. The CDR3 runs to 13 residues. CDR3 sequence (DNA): TGTGCCAGCAGTGACGAGAGGAACACTGAAGCTTTCTTT. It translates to CASSDERNTEAFF.

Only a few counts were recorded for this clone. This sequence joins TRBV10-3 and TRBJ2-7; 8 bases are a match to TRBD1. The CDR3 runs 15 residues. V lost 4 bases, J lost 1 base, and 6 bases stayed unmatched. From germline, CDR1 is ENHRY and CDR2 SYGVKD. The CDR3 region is CAISVGTGSSYEQYF. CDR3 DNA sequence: TGTGCCATCAGTGTGGGGACAGGTTCATCCTACGAGCAGTACTTC.

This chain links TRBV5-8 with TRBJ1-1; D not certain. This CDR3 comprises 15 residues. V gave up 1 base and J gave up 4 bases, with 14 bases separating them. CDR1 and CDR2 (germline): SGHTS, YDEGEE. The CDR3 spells CASSLRGRESTEAFF. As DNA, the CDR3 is TGTGCCAGCAGCTTGCGCGGGAGGGAGAGCACTGAAGCTTTCTTT.

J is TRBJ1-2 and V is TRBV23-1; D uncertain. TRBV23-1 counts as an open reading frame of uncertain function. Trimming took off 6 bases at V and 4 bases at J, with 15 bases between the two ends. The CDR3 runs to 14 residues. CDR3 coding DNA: TGCGCCAGCAGCCTAAACCTAGAGTGCTATGGCTACACCTTC. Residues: CASSLNLECYGYTF.

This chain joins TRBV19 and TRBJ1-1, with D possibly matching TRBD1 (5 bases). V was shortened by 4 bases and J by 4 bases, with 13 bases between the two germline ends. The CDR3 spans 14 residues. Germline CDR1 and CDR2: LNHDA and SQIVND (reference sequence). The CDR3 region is CASSTSGLSTEAFF. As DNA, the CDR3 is TGTGCCAGTAGTACGTCAGGGTTGAGCACTGAAGCTTTCTTT.

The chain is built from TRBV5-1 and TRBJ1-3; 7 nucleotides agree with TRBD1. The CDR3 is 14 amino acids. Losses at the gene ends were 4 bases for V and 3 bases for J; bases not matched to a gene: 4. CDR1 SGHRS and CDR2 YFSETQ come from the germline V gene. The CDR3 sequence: CASSPDRVGNTIYF. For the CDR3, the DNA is TGCGCCAGCAGCCCCGACAGGGTTGGAAACACCATATATTTT.

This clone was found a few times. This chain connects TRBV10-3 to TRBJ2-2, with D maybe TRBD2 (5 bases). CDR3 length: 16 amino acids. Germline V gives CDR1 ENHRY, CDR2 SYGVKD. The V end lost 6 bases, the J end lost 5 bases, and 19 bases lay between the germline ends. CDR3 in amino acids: CAIRNPGRGETGELFF. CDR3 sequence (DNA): TGTGCCATCAGAAACCCCGGCCGGGGAGAAACCGGGGAGCTGTTTTTT.

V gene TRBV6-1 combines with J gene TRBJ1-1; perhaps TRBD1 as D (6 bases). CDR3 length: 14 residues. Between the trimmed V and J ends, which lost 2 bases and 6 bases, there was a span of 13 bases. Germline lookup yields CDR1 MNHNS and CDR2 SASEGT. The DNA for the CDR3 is TGTGCCAGCAGTGAAACCCGGACAGTTCCTGAAGCTTTCTTT. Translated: CASSETRTVPEAFF.

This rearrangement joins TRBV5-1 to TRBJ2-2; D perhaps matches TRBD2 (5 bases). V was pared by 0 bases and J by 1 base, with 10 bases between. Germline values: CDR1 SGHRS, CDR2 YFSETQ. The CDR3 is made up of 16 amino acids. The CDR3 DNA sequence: TGCGCCAGCAGCTTGGTCGGAGGCAAGAACACCGGGGAGCTGTTTTTT. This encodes CASSLVGGKNTGELFF. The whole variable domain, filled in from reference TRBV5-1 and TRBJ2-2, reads KAGVTQTPRYLIKTRGQQVTLSCSPISGHRSVSWYQQTPGQGLQFLFEYFSETQRNKGNFPGRFSGRQFSNSRSEMNVSTLELGDSALYLCASSLVGGKNTGELFFGEGSRLTVL.

The CDR3 bases are TGTGCCAGCAGTAGGGGTCTAGCGGGCTACGAGCAGTACTTC. Amino acid sequence: CASSRGLAGYEQYF. This chain uses TRBV9 with TRBJ2-7, with TRBD2 matching over 8 bases. The trim removed 5 bases at V and 3 bases at J, leaving 7 bases unmatched. Germline-derived CDR1 and CDR2 are SGDLS and YYNGEE. This CDR3 contains 14 residues.

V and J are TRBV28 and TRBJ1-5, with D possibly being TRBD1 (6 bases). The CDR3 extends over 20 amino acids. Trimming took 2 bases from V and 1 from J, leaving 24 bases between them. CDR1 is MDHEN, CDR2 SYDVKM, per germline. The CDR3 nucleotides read TGTGCCAGCAGTTTACCCCCGTGGGATCCACAGGGTCGGAGCAATCAGCCCCAGCATTTT. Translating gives CASSLPPWDPQGRSNQPQHF. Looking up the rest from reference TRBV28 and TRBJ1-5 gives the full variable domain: DVKVTQSSRYLVKRTGEKVFLECVQDMDHENMFWYRQDPGLGLRLIYFSYDVKMKEKGDIPEGYSVSREKKERFSLILESASTNQTSMYLCASSLPPWDPQGRSNQPQHFGDGTRLSIL.

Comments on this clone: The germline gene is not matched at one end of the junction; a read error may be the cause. In DNA form, the CDR3 reads TGTGCCAGCAGGGAAGGGGCTAGCGGGTACCTAGAAGATACGCAGTATTTT. This encodes CASREGASGYLEDTQYF. J is TRBJ2-3 and V is TRBV2; 8 bases line up with TRBD2. CDR3 length: 17 amino acids. In germline, CDR1 is SNHLY, CDR2 FYNNEI.

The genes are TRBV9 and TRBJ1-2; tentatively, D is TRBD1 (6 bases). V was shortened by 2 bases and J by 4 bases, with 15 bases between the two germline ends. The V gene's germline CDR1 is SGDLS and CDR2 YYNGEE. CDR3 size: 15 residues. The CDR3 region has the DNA TGTGCCAGCAGCGTGGACACACAGGGCCTCTATGGCTACACCTTC. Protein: CASSVDTQGLYGYTF. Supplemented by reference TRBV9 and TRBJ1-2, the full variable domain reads DSGVTQTPKHLITATGQRVTLRCSPRSGDLSVYWYQQSLDQGLQFLIQYYNGEERAKGNILERFSAQQFPDLHSELNLSSLELGDSALYFCASSVDTQGLYGYTFGSGTRLTVV.

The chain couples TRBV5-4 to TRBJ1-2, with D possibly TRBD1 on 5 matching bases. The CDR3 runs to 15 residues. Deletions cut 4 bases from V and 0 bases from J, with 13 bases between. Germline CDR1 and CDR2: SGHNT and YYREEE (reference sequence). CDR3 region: CASSPTGQANYGYTF. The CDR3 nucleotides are TGTGCCAGCAGCCCCACTGGACAAGCTAACTATGGCTACACCTTC.

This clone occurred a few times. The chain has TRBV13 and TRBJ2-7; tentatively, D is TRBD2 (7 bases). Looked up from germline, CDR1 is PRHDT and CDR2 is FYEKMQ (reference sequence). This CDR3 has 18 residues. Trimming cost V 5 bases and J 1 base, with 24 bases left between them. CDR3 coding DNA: TGTGCCAGCAGCCGCAGGGGAGGGGTGAGCACTAGGTCCTACGAGCAGTACTTC. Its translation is CASSRRGGVSTRSYEQYF.

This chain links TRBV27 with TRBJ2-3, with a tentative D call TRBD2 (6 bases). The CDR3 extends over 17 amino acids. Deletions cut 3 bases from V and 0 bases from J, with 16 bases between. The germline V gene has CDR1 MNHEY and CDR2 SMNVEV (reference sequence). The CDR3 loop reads CASSFGYRSGSTDTQYF. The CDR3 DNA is TGTGCCAGCAGTTTCGGCTACCGGAGCGGGAGCACAGATACGCAGTATTTT.

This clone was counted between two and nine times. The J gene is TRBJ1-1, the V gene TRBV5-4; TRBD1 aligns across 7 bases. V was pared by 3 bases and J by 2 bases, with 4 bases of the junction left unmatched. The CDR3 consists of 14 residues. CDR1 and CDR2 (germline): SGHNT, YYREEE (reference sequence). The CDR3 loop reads CASSSTGVNTEAFF. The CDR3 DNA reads TGTGCCAGCAGCTCTACAGGGGTAAACACTGAAGCTTTCTTT. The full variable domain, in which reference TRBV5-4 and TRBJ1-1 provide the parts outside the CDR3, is ETGVTQSPTHLIKTRGQQVTLRCSSQSGHNTVSWYQQALGQGPQFIFQYYREEENGRGNFPPRFSGLQFPNYSSELNVNALELDDSALYLCASSSTGVNTEAFFGQGTRLTVV.

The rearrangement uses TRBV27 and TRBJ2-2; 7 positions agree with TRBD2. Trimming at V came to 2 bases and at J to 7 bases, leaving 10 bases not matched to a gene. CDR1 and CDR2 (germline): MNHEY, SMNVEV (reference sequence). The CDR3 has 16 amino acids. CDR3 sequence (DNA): TGTGCCAGCAGTTTACTTGGCGGGAGCTCCCACGGGGAGCTGTTTTTT. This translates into CASSLLGGSSHGELFF.

The CDR3 loop reads CASSSYRENRRAFF. The CDR3 DNA is TGTGCCAGCAGCTCCTACCGGGAGAATAGACGAGCTTTCTTT. V usage is TRBV7-9 and J usage is TRBJ1-1, with D uncertain. V was shortened by 4 bases and J by 10 bases, with 19 bases between the two germline ends. CDR1 is SEHNR, CDR2 FQNEAQ, per germline (reference sequence). CDR3 size: 14 residues.